Listed below are T cell receptor beta chains from one sample, sequenced in a study of blood T cell repertoires in COVID-19. Measured with immunoSEQ multiplex PCR; TCRdb has only the in-frame clones, and not every one. The sample contains almost 200,000 clones, around four fifths of which appear only once. The sample comprised peripheral blood. These receptors originate from a man in his 60s with COVID-19, enrolled during active disease. Both conserved end residues are part of each CDR3. A D gene is named only where the DNA matches it firmly. Clone size, where shown, is once, few, many, or a class for clones that have expanded.

abundance: -
v_gene: TRBV12-3/TRBV12-4
j_gene: TRBJ2-1
d_gene: -
CDR3nt: TGTGCCAGCAGCTACAGCTCCTACAATGAGCAGTTCTTC
CDR3aa: CASSYSSYNEQFF

abundance: once
v_gene: TRBV25-1
j_gene: TRBJ2-3
d_gene: -
CDR3nt: TGTGCCAGCAGTTTAGGGGCGAGCACAGATACGCAGTATTTT
CDR3aa: CASSLGASTDTQYF

abundance: -
v_gene: TRBV12-1
j_gene: TRBJ2-7
d_gene: -
CDR3nt: TGTGCCAGCAGCCCTGGGACAGACATAAGCAACTACGAGCAGTACTTC
CDR3aa: CASSPGTDISNYEQYF

abundance: -
v_gene: TRBV7-2
j_gene: TRBJ1-5
d_gene: TRBD1
CDR3nt: TGTGCCAGCAGCTTCGCCGGGACAGGGGGGCAGCCCCAGCATTTT
CDR3aa: CASSFAGTGGQPQHF

abundance: -
v_gene: TRBV10-2
j_gene: TRBJ2-7
d_gene: -
CDR3nt: TGCGCCAGCAGTGAGTCGGCCGAGCAGTACTTC
CDR3aa: CASSESAEQYF

abundance: -
v_gene: TRBV7-2
j_gene: TRBJ2-1
d_gene: -
CDR3nt: TGTGCCAGCAGCCCTCCCGGGGGACGGAATGAGCAGTTCTTC
CDR3aa: CASSPPGGRNEQFF

abundance: -
v_gene: TRBV24-1
j_gene: TRBJ2-2
d_gene: TRBD1
CDR3nt: TGTGCCACCAGTGATATCCACCGGGACAGGAACACCGGGGAGCTGTTTTTT
CDR3aa: CATSDIHRDRNTGELFF

abundance: -
v_gene: TRBV28
j_gene: TRBJ1-5
d_gene: TRBD1
CDR3nt: TGTGCCAGCAGTTACGCCCTCGGACAGGGTGGCGATCAGCCCCAGCATTTT
CDR3aa: CASSYALGQGGDQPQHF

abundance: -
v_gene: TRBV9
j_gene: TRBJ2-7
d_gene: -
CDR3nt: TGTGCCAGCAGCGTCACAGGGTACGAGCAGTACTTC
CDR3aa: CASSVTGYEQYF

abundance: -
v_gene: TRBV27
j_gene: TRBJ1-2
d_gene: TRBD1
CDR3nt: TGTGCCAGCAGCCCCGACAGGGTAGCCAACTATGGCTACACCTTC
CDR3aa: CASSPDRVANYGYTF

abundance: -
v_gene: TRBV28
j_gene: TRBJ2-7
d_gene: -
CDR3nt: TGTGCCAGCAGTGAGTCAAGCTCCTACGAGCAGTACTTC
CDR3aa: CASSESSSYEQYF

abundance: -
v_gene: TRBV25-1
j_gene: TRBJ2-5
d_gene: -
CDR3nt: TGTGCCAGCAGTGAATATTCCCTAGGCGAGACCCAGTACTTC
CDR3aa: CASSEYSLGETQYF

abundance: -
v_gene: TRBV6-1
j_gene: TRBJ1-2
d_gene: TRBD1
CDR3nt: TGTGCCAGCAGTGAGAGTCAAGGGACAGGGATGGTAGCTGGCTACACCTTC
CDR3aa: CASSESQGTGMVAGYTF